This is a list of T cell receptor beta chains from one sample in a study of naive and memory T cell subsets. TCRdb reprocessed the UMI-ligation and nested PCR reads via MiXCR and lists one record per CDR3 protein. The sample records tens of thousands of distinct CDR3 sequences, about 14% being singletons. Material: effector memory CD4+ T cells from blood. The receptors stem from a human donor in good health. Each CDR3 is given with its conserved first and last residue. D genes are given only for firm matches. The size of a clone is reported for some rows only, either as once, few or many, or as a class for expanded clones.

TRBJ2-1 | few | TRBV20-1 | - | CSARTIGNSYNEQFF | TGCAGTGCTAGAACGATTGGGAATTCCTACAATGAGCAGTTCTTC
TRBJ1-5 | few | TRBV28 | TRBD1 | CASNLGQEVGRQPQHF | TGTGCCAGCAACTTAGGACAGGAGGTAGGGAGGCAGCCCCAGCATTTT
TRBJ2-1 | few | TRBV5-4 | TRBD2 | CASSLRAGVGYNEQFF | TGTGCCAGCAGCTTGAGGGCGGGAGTGGGCTACAATGAGCAGTTCTTC
TRBJ2-3 | few | TRBV12-3/TRBV12-4 | - | CASSDSSLGTDTQYF | TGTGCCAGCAGTGACAGTTCCCTCGGCACAGATACGCAGTATTTT
TRBJ2-5 | many | TRBV4-1 | TRBD2 | CASSRLAGEETQYF | TGCGCCAGCAGTCGACTAGCGGGTGAAGAGACCCAGTACTTC
TRBJ2-1 | many | TRBV28 | - | CASSPPQGPYNEQFF | TGTGCCAGCAGTCCCCCACAGGGTCCCTACAATGAGCAGTTCTTC
TRBJ2-5 | - | TRBV6-5 | - | CASTSLQETQYF | TGTGCCAGCACTTCGTTGCAAGAGACCCAGTACTTC
TRBJ2-7 | - | TRBV27 | - | CASSPKGILTYEQYF | TGTGCCAGCAGTCCAAAAGGGATTCTAACCTACGAGCAGTACTTC
TRBJ2-5 | few | TRBV29-1 | - | CSVGSVQETQYF | TGCAGCGTTGGGTCAGTCCAAGAGACCCAGTACTTC
TRBJ2-4 | few | TRBV3-1 | TRBD2 | CASSQDYAGGNIQYF | TGTGCCAGCAGCCAAGATTATGCGGGGGGAAACATTCAGTACTTC
TRBJ2-1 | - | TRBV7-2 | - | CASSLLPAGLTYNEQFF | TGTGCCAGCAGCTTGCTGCCGGCGGGTTTGACCTACAATGAGCAGTTCTTC
TRBJ2-2 | - | TRBV5-1 | - | CASSIREIRTGELFF | TGCGCCAGCAGCATCCGGGAGATTCGAACCGGGGAGCTGTTTTTT
TRBJ1-3 | few | TRBV2 | - | CASSAGMSSGNTIYF | TGTGCCAGCAGTGCGGGGATGAGCTCTGGAAACACCATATATTTT
TRBJ1-1 | few | TRBV6-2/TRBV6-3 | TRBD1 | CASSYFPRGMAEAFF | TGTGCCAGCAGTTACTTCCCCAGGGGGATGGCTGAAGCTTTCTTT
TRBJ2-1 | few | TRBV5-1 | TRBD2 | CASSSPGGVVSSYNEQFF | TGCGCCAGCAGCTCCCCGGGAGGGGTGGTCAGCTCCTACAATGAGCAGTTCTTC
TRBJ2-3 | medium-sized | TRBV11-2 | TRBD1 | CASSLDRGRTDTQYF | TGTGCCAGCAGCTTGGACAGGGGGCGGACAGATACGCAGTATTTT
TRBJ2-5 | few | TRBV12-3/TRBV12-4 | TRBD1 | CASSRDRTQETQYF | TGTGCCAGCAGTCGGGACAGAACCCAAGAGACCCAGTACTTC
TRBJ1-2 | - | TRBV28 | - | CASRDVRGSVYGYTF | TGTGCCAGCAGGGATGTCCGGGGGTCTGTCTATGGCTACACCTTC
TRBJ1-4 | - | TRBV24-1 | - | CATSDEAGEKLFF | TGTGCCACCAGTGATGAGGCGGGTGAAAAACTGTTTTTT
TRBJ2-1 | - | TRBV2 | TRBD2 | CASSLLLAVREEQFF | TGTGCCAGCAGTTTGTTACTAGCGGTACGGGAGGAGCAGTTCTTC
TRBJ1-1 | - | TRBV11-1 | - | CASSFPGSNTEAFF | TGTGCCAGCAGCTTCCCAGGGTCAAACACTGAAGCTTTCTTT
TRBJ1-2 | few | TRBV20-1 | TRBD1 | CSARDLGQGGGYTF | TGCAGTGCTAGAGATTTAGGACAGGGTGGCGGCTACACCTTC
TRBJ1-3 | - | TRBV12-5 | - | CASGLVPPDTIYF | TGTGCTAGTGGTTTGGTCCCCCCCGACACCATATATTTT
TRBJ2-1 | few | TRBV27 | - | CASSRTANEQFF | TGTGCCAGCAGTCGAACAGCCAATGAGCAGTTCTTC
TRBJ1-2 | few | TRBV7-2 | TRBD1 | CASSNRWTGEGGDYTF | TGTGCCAGCAGCAACCGTTGGACAGGGGAGGGCGGTGACTACACCTTC
TRBJ2-2 | many | TRBV7-3 | TRBD2 | CASSPGTSGRGNTGELFF | TGTGCCAGCAGTCCCGGGACTAGCGGGAGAGGGAACACCGGGGAGCTGTTTTTT
TRBJ1-5 | - | TRBV20-1 | - | CSATSQQGNQPQHF | TGCAGTGCTACCAGCCAACAGGGAAATCAGCCCCAGCATTTT
TRBJ2-6 | - | TRBV21-1 | - | CASSKRSQGSSGANVLTF | TGTGCCAGCAGCAAACGGTCACAGGGGAGCTCTGGGGCCAACGTCCTGACTTTC
TRBJ2-7 | - | TRBV5-1 | - | CASSPGTTYEQYF | TGCGCCAGCAGCCCCGGGACAACCTACGAGCAGTACTTC
TRBJ2-1 | few | TRBV19 | - | CASRDPGGARFEQFF | TGTGCCAGCCGGGATCCGGGGGGCGCTCGATTTGAGCAGTTCTTC
TRBJ2-2 | few | TRBV5-1 | TRBD1 | CASRDPGQGSTGELFF | TGCGCCAGCAGAGACCCGGGACAGGGTTCTACCGGGGAGCTGTTTTTT
TRBJ2-2 | few | TRBV29-1 | TRBD1 | CSAGQGAVGELFF | TGCAGCGCGGGACAGGGGGCGGTCGGGGAGCTGTTTTTT
TRBJ2-1 | few | TRBV29-1 | TRBD2 | CSVARTSDDEQFF | TGCAGCGTTGCAAGGACTAGCGACGATGAGCAGTTCTTC
TRBJ1-5 | few | TRBV10-3 | TRBD1 | CAISAMGTGEEPQHF | TGTGCCATCAGTGCAATGGGGACAGGGGAGGAGCCCCAGCATTTT
TRBJ1-3 | many | TRBV29-1 | - | CSVAKVGQSSGNTIYF | TGCAGCGTGGCCAAGGTGGGCCAGAGCTCTGGAAACACCATATATTTT
TRBJ2-3 | many | TRBV6-5 | - | CASSPSTSPLTDTQYF | TGTGCCAGCAGTCCTAGTACTAGCCCACTCACAGATACGCAGTATTTT